This T cell receptor beta chain was identified in a study of CD8+ T cells in alopecia areata. Study-level information: Patients remained on tofacitinib for 6 to 18 months and then went 6 months without it.

Notes on the study in general: Sharing of TCR sequences between patients (possibly for HLA-related reasons) was less clear than in mice.

Documented treatment: oral pan-JAK inhibitor, 5-10 mg twice daily. Individuals with alopecia areata gave both lesional scalp punch biopsies and peripheral blood for collection. Note on this clone: Its matching antigen is unknown.

The CDR3 contains 14 residues. Trimming pared 0 bases from V and 5 bases from J, leaving 5 bases between. Germline assignment: CDR1 KGHSH and CDR2 LQKENI. RNA was isolated and reverse transcribed to cDNA, the sequencing template. Profiled with immunoSEQ multiplex PCR; TCRdb holds only in-frame clones, not every one. The sample lists fewer than 250,000 clones, 55% to 70% occurring once. This sample comprised CD4+ T cells sorted from blood, obtained at week 4, from a patient treated with tofacitinib. The rearrangement uses TRBV18 and TRBJ1-6; no clear D gene. The sequence came from a human donor with alopecia areata. Written as DNA, the CDR3 is TGTGCCAGCTCACCACCTGACAATAATTCACCCCTCCACTTT. Translating gives CASSPPDNNSPLHF.